This paragraph reports one T cell receptor (delta chain). Distinct nucleotide sequences in the sample also encode this CDR3. The data stem from a study of gamma-delta chains in newborns, infants, children. Study background: Innate gammadelta T cells reportedly expand polyclonally right after birth, driven by microbial exposure, per the title.

TCRdb reprocessed the reads using CATT. This table holds fewer than 9,500 delta-chain clones, 22% found once. The V and J ends lost 8 bases and 0 bases respectively, with 26 bases between them. Germline CDR1 is TSWWSYY and CDR2 is QGS. The CDR3 loop spans 21 amino acids. This sequence originates from a child who was a newborn, infant or young child, either healthy, febrile or measles-vaccinated (not recorded which). The sequencing input was blood. The rearrangement joins TRDV1 to TRDJ3, with D unclear. The CDR3 loop is CALTIGLRLSLSSWDTRQMFF. The CDR3 DNA reads as TGTGCTCTTACGATAGGGCTTCGACTGTCCCTAAGCTCCTGGGACACCCGACAGATGTTTTTC.